This entry features one T cell receptor beta chain sequence. J gave up 4 bases and V 1 base, and 13 bases lay outside the gene matches. In germline, CDR1 is LNHDA, CDR2 SQIVND (reference sequence). The CDR3 extends over 19 amino acids. This sample is part of a study of cytomegalovirus exposure and HLA in healthy donors. The PCR was carried out with 60 Vbeta primers and 13 Jbeta primers. The repertoire was sequenced with immunoSEQ multiplex PCR; TCRdb's copy has only in-frame clones and lacks some. The ten most abundant clones cover 1% of a sample with approximately 120,000 clones. The sequence was collected from a man younger than 35 in good health and CMV-seronegative. The sequencing input was PBMCs. This chain uses TRBV19 with TRBJ2-6, with 7 positions matching TRBD2. The CDR3 nucleotides are TGTGCCAGTAGTATAGCCCCTCTAGCGGTGATAAGGGGGGCCAACGTCCTGACTTTC. It yields the protein CASSIAPLAVIRGANVLTF. The whole variable domain, remainder taken from reference TRBV19 and TRBJ2-6, is DGGITQSPKYLFRKEGQNVTLSCEQNLNHDAMYWYRQDPGQGLRLIYYSQIVNDFQKGDIAEGYSVSREKKESFPLTVTSAQKNPTAFYLCASSIAPLAVIRGANVLTFGAGSRLTVL.